The T cell receptor (beta chain) under discussion was sequenced for a study of shared clonotypes between healthy human individuals. Study information: Three CD4 naive, three CD4 memory, two CD8 naive and one CD8 memory plate were used per donor.

Details on this clone: Its cognate antigen is unknown.

Replicate sorted-subset PCRs were loaded with approximately 200 ng DNA, about 28,000 T cell genomes. Libraries were prepared by immunoSEQ multiplex PCR; TCRdb keeps only in-frame clonotypes and omits some of them. The data show about 1.1 million clones, 77% seen once. CDR1 is SGDLS and CDR2 is YYNGEE in the germline V gene. Germline trimming cut 3 bases from V and 0 bases from J; bases unmatched to any gene: 12. The CDR3 totals 17 residues. Overall study results and limits: Since donors were few, the genetic and exposure-history diversity represented was limited.

This clonotype was obtained from a young man in good health. Some clones in this sample may be carry-over from other donors' samples. Material: memory CD4+ T cells from PBMCs. The subset is: CD45RA-negative fraction. This chain uses TRBV9 with TRBJ2-7; TRBD2 agrees at 7 bases. The CDR3 region has the DNA TGTGCCAGCAGCGGAGGAGCATCCGGGGGGTACTCCTACGAGCAGTACTTC. It translates to CASSGGASGGYSYEQYF.